This T cell receptor (beta chain) is drawn from a study of blood T cells in healthy people across ages. General observations from the study: The study found more naive CD4+ cells and higher diversity in long-lived than aged donors.

The study isolated at least 6.5 million PBMCs from each sample. V was pared by 10 bases and J by 5 bases, with 10 bases of the junction left unmatched. This CDR3 region has 14 residues. Per germline, CDR1 ENHRY and CDR2 SYGVKD. Remarks on this clonotype: The antigen is unknown.

Through a sample-barcoded 5' primer and a J-beta primer mix, a second PCR was run for about 6 to 11 cycles. Every sample gave at least 3 million paired-end reads containing CDR3. TCRdb itself ran the 5' RACE reads through MiXCR, one entry per CDR3 protein. The data contain hundreds of thousands of distinct CDR3 sequences, approximately 50% of them seen just once; the ten biggest clones take up around 32%. The TCR was taken from a woman aged 60-75 years in good health. The rearrangement uses TRBV10-3 and TRBJ1-1; 10 positions agree with TRBD1. The sequenced sample consisted of blood. For the CDR3, the DNA is TGTGCCAACTCGCCGACAGGGGGCCGGACTGAAGCTTTCTTT. It specifies CANSPTGGRTEAFF.